The T cell receptor (beta chain) described here comes from a study of tumor-infiltrating lymphocytes in localized non-small cell lung cancer (dated by TCRdb to about 2021). Study-level background: Patients whose samples were collected after neoadjuvant chemotherapy, as well as both smokers and never-smokers and several histologies, were included in the cohort. A total of about 55 patients were part of the paired comparison of immunoSEQ T-cell fraction between tumor and uninvolved lung. The same patients underwent several integrated assays, with TCR sequencing performed together with flow cytometry, multiplex immunofluorescence, RNA-seq, exome sequencing and proteomics. In total, the ICON cohort consisted of over a hundred surgical patients with localized non-small cell lung cancer who had their tumors resected. Each patient contributed resected tumor tissue and uninvolved lung tissue from the same patient, described as non-adjacent to the tumor.

Enrollment in ICON was initiated in the first half of 2016, and the last patient was enrolled in the second half of 2018. A subcohort of 76 patients provided fresh tumor and matched uninvolved tissue for in-depth immune analyses, with TCR sequencing among those analyses. TCR sequencing was performed on DNA isolated from bulk tissue, without cell sorting. The T-cell fraction in tumor and uninvolved lung tissue was obtained from TCR sequencing using the immunoSEQ assay. The authors processed their data as follows. To analyze survival, patients were divided into a high T-cell fraction group (upper tertile) and a low T-cell fraction group (lower two tertiles), and the two groups were compared using a log-rank test. A signed-rank test was used to test paired tumor versus uninvolved lung differences in T-cell fraction. Not all clones reach the TCRdb copy of this immuneACCESS table, which keeps in-frame sequences only. Checked studies attribute under half of the gap to unresolved V genes and leave the rest unexplained. Clone size and V and J calls were adopted from that table, with D and trimming inferred from the DNA. The sample table lists about 7,500 clones, roughly 63% of them with a count of one. In total, the top ten clones hold 10% to 15% of the sample.

CDR1 and CDR2 are read off the germline V gene as SGHTA and FQGNSA. V lost 0 bases and J lost 4 bases; the stretch between them is 7 bases long. The CDR3, from cysteine to phenylalanine, totals 13 residues. Of the read, only the CDR3 DNA is kept; its 39 bases are in frame from base 1. As for this clone: Its antigen is not yet known. There are no base qualities to consult, and no much larger clone falls within one base.

General findings and caveats noted by the study authors: The TCR-derived T-cell fraction showed no difference between the flow cytometry-defined immunotypes IM1 (good prognosis) and IM2 (poor prognosis). Because assay coverage varied across patients depending on available tissue quantity, TCR sequencing was performed for only a subset of the cohort. In line with immunofluorescence CD3 counts, TCRbeta sequencing supported higher T cell infiltration in tumors compared with uninvolved lung tissue. Because different assays used different pieces of the same tissue, technical variation could not be distinguished from intratumor heterogeneity.

This chain joins TRBV7-2 to TRBJ2-7; matching of 5 bases hints at TRBD2 as the D gene. Sequencing input: uninvolved lung tissue not adjacent to the tumor. The receptor's source is a human donor with non-small cell lung cancer. The encoded CDR3 is CASSLARGYEQYF. The DNA sequence is as follows: TGTGCCAGCAGCTTAGCGCGAGGGTACGAGCAGTACTTC. Extended through the reference TRBV7-2 and TRBJ2-7 proteins, this CDR3 yields the full variable domain: GAGVSQSPSNKVTEKGKDVELRCDPISGHTALYWYRQSLGQGLEFLIYFQGNSAPDKSGLPSDRFSAERTGGSVSTLTIQRTQQEDSAVYLCASSLARGYEQYFGPGTRLTVT.